This T cell receptor (beta chain) was captured by sequencing in a study of beta chain features in type 1 diabetes. Overall study findings and caveats: TCRB repertoires of naive, central memory and Treg cells appeared more similar among patients than among healthy donors. More deletions and fewer insertions at VDJ junctions were found in patients with type 1 diabetes. Moderate yet significant TCRB CDR3 shortening was seen in Type 1 diabetes patients in all four CD4+ subsets.

As every portion of the isolated RNA was reverse transcribed, the sequencing read expressed TCRB transcripts. Profiled with immunoSEQ multiplex PCR; TCRdb holds only in-frame clones, not every one. The sample yields roughly 450,000 clones, roughly an eighth seen once. A remark on this clone: Antigen: not known.

It was via CD45RO/CCR7/CD25/CD127/CD95/CD27 that CD4+ naive, central memory, regulatory and stem cell-like memory cells were sorted. Trimming stripped 3 bases from V and 4 bases from J, with 11 bases between. The CDR3 length is 14 residues. Germline loops: CDR1 SGHTA, CDR2 FQGNSA. The V and J genes are TRBV7-2 and TRBJ2-3, with D possibly matching TRBD2 (5 bases). The TCR originated in a woman aged 18-35 years in good health. The sequencing input was naive CD4+ T cells from blood. The CDR3 bases are TGTGCCAGCAGCTTTTCGACTAACGCAGATACGCAGTATTTT. Encoded protein: CASSFSTNADTQYF.